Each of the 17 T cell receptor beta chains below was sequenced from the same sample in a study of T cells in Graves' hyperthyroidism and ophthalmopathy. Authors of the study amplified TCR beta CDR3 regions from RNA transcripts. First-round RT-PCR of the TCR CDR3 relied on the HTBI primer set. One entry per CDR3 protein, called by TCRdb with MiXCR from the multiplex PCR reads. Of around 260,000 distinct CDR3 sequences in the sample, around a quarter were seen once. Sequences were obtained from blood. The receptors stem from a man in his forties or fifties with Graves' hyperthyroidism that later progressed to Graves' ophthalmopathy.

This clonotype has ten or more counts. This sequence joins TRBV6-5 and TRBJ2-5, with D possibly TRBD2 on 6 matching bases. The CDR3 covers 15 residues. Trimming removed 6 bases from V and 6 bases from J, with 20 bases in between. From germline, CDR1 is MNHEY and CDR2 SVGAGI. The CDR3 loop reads CASSLTREIWKTQYF. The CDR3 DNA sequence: TGTGCCAGCAGCTTAACCCGGGAGATCTGGAAGACCCAGTACTTC.

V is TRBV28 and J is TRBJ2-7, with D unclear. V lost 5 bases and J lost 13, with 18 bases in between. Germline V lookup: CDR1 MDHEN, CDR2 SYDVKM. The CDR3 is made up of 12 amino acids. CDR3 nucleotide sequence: TGTGCCAGCAGTCTCCGAAGGGAACTATCTTACTTC. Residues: CASSLRRELSYF.

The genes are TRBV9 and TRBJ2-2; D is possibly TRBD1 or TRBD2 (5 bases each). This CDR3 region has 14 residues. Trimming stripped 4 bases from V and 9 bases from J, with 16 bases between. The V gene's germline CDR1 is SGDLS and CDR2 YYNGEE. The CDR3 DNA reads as TGTGCCAGCAGCAGCCGGGACGCTAGGTGGGAGCTGTTTTTT. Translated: CASSSRDARWELFF.

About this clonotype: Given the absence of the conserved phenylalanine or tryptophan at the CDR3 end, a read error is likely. CDR3 sequence: CSAVDRGSSYEQYL. The CDR3 DNA sequence: TGCAGCGCAGTAGACCGGGGGAGCTCCTACGAGCAGTACCTC. The V call is TRBV29-1, the J call TRBJ2-7; D possibly corresponds to TRBD2 (6 bases). CDR3 length: 14 residues. Germline CDR1 SQVTM, CDR2 ANQGSEA. The V and J ends lost 7 bases and 0 bases respectively, with 16 bases between them.

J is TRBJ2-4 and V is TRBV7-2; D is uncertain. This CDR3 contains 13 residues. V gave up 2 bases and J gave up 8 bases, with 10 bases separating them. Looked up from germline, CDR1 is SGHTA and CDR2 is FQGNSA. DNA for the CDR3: TGTGCCAGCAGCTTAACACTTCCGGACATTCAGTACTTC. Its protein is CASSLTLPDIQYF.

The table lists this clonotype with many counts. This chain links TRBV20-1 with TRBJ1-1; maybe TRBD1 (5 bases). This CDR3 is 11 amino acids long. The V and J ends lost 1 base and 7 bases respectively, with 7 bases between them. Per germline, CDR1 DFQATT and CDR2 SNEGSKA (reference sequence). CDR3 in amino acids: CSARGQNEAFF. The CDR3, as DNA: TGCAGTGCTAGAGGACAGAATGAAGCTTTCTTT.

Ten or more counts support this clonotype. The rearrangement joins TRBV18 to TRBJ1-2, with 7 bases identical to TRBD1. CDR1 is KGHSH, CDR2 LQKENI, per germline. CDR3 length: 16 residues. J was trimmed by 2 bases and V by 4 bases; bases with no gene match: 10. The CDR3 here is CASSRLQGLANYGYTF. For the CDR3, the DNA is TGTGCCAGCTCACGACTACAGGGGTTGGCAAACTATGGCTACACCTTC.

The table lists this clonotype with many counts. The CDR3 here is CASSESTVGELFF. The CDR3 DNA reads as TGTGCCAGCAGTGAATCGACAGTTGGGGAGCTGTTTTTT. The rearrangement joins TRBV6-4 to TRBJ2-2, with TRBD1 as a possible D gene (5 bases). V was cut by 3 bases and J by 8 bases, with 10 bases left in between. The CDR3 contains 13 residues. CDR1 is MRHNA and CDR2 is SNTAGT in the germline V gene.

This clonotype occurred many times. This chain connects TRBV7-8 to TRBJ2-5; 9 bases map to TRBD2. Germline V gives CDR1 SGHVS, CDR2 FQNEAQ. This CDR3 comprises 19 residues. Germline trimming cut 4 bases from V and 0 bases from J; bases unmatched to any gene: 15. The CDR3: CASSWGNGLAHDYQETQYF. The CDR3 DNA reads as TGTGCCAGCAGCTGGGGGAACGGACTAGCGCATGACTACCAAGAGACCCAGTACTTC.

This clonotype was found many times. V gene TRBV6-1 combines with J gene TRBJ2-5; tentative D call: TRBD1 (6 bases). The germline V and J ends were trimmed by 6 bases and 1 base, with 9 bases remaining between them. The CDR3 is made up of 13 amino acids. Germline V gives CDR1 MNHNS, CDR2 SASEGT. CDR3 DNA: TGTGCCAGCAGCCAGACAGGCCAAGAGACCCAGTACTTC. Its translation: CASSQTGQETQYF.

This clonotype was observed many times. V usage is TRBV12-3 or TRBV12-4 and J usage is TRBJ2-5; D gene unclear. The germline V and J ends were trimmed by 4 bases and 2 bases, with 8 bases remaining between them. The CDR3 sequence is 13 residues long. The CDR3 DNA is TGTGCCAGCAGTTCTCAGCAACAAGAGACCCAGTACTTC. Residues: CASSSQQQETQYF.

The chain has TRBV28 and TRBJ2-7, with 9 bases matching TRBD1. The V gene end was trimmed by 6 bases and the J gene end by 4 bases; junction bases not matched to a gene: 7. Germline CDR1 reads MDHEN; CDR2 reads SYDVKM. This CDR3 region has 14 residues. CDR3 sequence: CASSTGQGGYEQYF. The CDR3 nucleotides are TGTGCCAGCAGCACGGGACAGGGTGGTTACGAGCAGTACTTC.

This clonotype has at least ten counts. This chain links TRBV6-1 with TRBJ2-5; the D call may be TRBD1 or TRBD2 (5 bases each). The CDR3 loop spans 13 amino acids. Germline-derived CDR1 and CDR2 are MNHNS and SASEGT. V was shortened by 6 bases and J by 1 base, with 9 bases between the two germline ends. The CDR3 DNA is TGTGCCAGCAGAATGGGGGTCCAAGAGACCCAGTACTTC. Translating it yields CASRMGVQETQYF.

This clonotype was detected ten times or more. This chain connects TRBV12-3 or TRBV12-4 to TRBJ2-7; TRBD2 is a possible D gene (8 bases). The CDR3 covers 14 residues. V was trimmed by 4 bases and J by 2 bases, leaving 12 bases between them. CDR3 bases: TGTGCCAGCAGTTATAGCGGGACAGCCTACGAGCAGTACTTC. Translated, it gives CASSYSGTAYEQYF.

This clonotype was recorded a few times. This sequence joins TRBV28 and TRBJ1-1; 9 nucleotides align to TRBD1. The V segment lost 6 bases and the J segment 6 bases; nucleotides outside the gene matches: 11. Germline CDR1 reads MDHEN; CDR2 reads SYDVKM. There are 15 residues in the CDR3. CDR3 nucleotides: TGTGCCAGCAGCTCCGCGGGACAGGGACAACCTGAAGCTTTCTTT. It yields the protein CASSSAGQGQPEAFF.

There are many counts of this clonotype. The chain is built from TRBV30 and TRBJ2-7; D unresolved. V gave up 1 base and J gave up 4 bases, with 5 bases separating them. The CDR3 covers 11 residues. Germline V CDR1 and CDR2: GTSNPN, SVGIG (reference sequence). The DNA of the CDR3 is TGTGCCTGGAGTGGGTCTTACGAGCAGTACTTC. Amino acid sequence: CAWSGSYEQYF.

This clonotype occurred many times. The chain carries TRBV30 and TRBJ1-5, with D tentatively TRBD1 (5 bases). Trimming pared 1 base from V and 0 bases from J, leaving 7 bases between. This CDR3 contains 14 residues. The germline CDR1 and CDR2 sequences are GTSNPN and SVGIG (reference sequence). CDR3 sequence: CAWSGTNSNQPQHF. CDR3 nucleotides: TGTGCCTGGAGTGGGACAAATAGCAATCAGCCCCAGCATTTT.